This TCR beta chain originates from a study of control samples from healthy donors and cancer patients. Repertoires were generated with immunoSEQ multiplex PCR, while TCRdb's copy carries only in-frame clones and drops some. The sample yields just over 150,000 clones, just under 95% seen once. CDR1 SQVTM and CDR2 ANQGSEA come from the germline V gene. Trimming shortened V by 6 bases and J by 7 bases, and 18 bases separated the two germline ends. The CDR3 runs to 13 residues. The gene calls are TRBV29-1 and TRBJ1-2; no clear D. This clonotype was sampled from a woman aged 40 to 49 in good health. Sequences were obtained from blood. The CDR3 protein is CSVQVGLLSGYTF. CDR3 nucleotides: TGCAGCGTCCAGGTGGGCCTCTTATCTGGCTACACCTTC.